This T cell receptor (beta chain) was identified in a study of CD8+ T cells in alopecia areata (dated by TCRdb to 2016 to 2018). Regarding the research as a whole: Female C3H/HeJ recipients, 7-10 weeks old, were grafted with skin from C3H/HeJ donors with spontaneous alopecia (6-12 months old). Scalp clonality was compared among normal scalp (n=4), patchy alopecia areata scalp (n=8), and alopecia totalis/universalis scalp (n=8). RNA was extracted with the PAXgene miRNA kit for fixed scalp, the miRNeasy kit for PBMCs, and the RNeasy kit for mouse skin. In both human patients and the C3H/HeJ mouse model, the study applied high-throughput TCRbeta sequencing to look at T cell clonal expansion in alopecia areata. immunoSEQ multiplex PCR using 35 Vbeta forward primers and 13 Jbeta reverse primers was used to amplify TCRbeta CDR3 regions. Scalp tissue and sorted CD4+ and CD8+ peripheral blood T cells from patchy and totalis/universalis alopecia areata patients and from healthy controls were covered by human TCRbeta sequencing.

Study-level results and caveats: Compared with mice, TCR sequences shared between patients were less clear, possibly partly because of HLA diversity across the patient population. Compared with normal scalp, lesional scalp had higher clonality and more expanded CD8+ clones, particularly in alopecia totalis/universalis, a pattern that suggests antigenic drive. Unlike mouse skin, where gammadelta T cells dominate, normal human skin contains resident alphabeta T cells that get sequenced too, which complicates analysis of the scalp TCR repertoire.

This clone has only a few counts. Its antigen remains unidentified. This receptor is murine, so its gene names and germline sequences reflect the mouse genome. Read coverage stops 4 residues before the CDR3 terminus; the germline J gene supplies the remainder. The germline V gene encodes CDR1 MNHDT and CDR2 YYDKIL. V has 8 bases trimmed and J has 3 bases trimmed; junction bases matching no gene number 2. The CDR3 runs 13 amino acids, cysteine and phenylalanine included. The 27 bases shown cover part of the CDR3, and their frame starts at base 1. The library was obtained by the immunoSEQ multiplex PCR assay. For TCR sequencing, RNA was extracted from every sample and reverse transcribed into cDNA to serve as template. First-strand cDNA was synthesized with SuperScript III using a 2:1 mix of oligo-dT and random hexamers. Amplification bias was assessed with a synthetic immune receptor repertoire, and residual bias was removed computationally. Sequencing of the libraries was done on Illumina HiSeq using 60 bp reads that spanned the CDR3 and were read from J toward V. The original methods were these. After raw reads were preprocessed to remove errors, the CDR3 was defined following IMGT conventions as running from the conserved cysteine to phenylalanine. To get clonality, Shannon entropy was normalized by log2 of the number of productive unique TCRs and the result was subtracted from 1. Whether each scalp clone was CD4 or CD8 was inferred by checking scalp TCRbeta sequences against the CD4 and CD8 repertoires from sorted blood. TCRdb's version of the immuneACCESS table is confined to in-frame rearrangements and falls short of the full clone set. An unresolved V gene accounts for under half of the shortfall where checked; the remainder is of unknown origin. The D gene and trimming were derived from the DNA, and the V and J assignments and clone size from that table. This sample holds about 120,000 clones in total, without any singletons. Around 20% of the sample belongs to the ten largest clones.

This sequence uses TRBV17 and TRBJ2-1, with 9 bases matching TRBD1. This clonotype originated in a C3H/HeJ mouse with alopecia areata. Regarding MHC type, mice of this strain are H2-k. Sample: lesional skin. The CDR3 has the sequence CASGDRVYAEQFF. The part of the CDR3 DNA that was read is TGTGCTAGCGGGGACAGGGTCTATGCT.